One sample yielded the 28 T cell receptor beta chains listed below, sequenced in a study of CD8 T cells in Susac syndrome. The RNA, 0.5 to 1 ug, was put through reverse transcription using random hexamers. TCRdb fed the immunoSEQ multiplex PCR reads into MiXCR, producing one record per CDR3 protein. Of about 430,000 distinct CDR3 sequences listed, 75% to 90% were seen once; the top ten hold approximately 0.12%. The sequenced sample was CD8+ T cells from PBMCs. The receptors come from a human donor with multiple sclerosis.

The chain uses TRBV11-2 and TRBJ2-7, with 7 bases aligning to TRBD2. This CDR3 region has 15 residues. Trimming at V came to 4 bases and at J to 2 bases, leaving 8 bases not matched to a gene. Looked up from germline, CDR1 is SGHAT and CDR2 is FQNNGV. This CDR3 is CASSSSGSRTYEQYF. The CDR3 nucleotides are TGTGCCAGCAGCTCTAGCGGTTCGAGGACCTACGAGCAGTACTTC.

The CDR3 loop is CASRRQGESTYQETQYF. CDR3 DNA: TGTGCCAGTAGACGACAGGGGGAGAGCACGTATCAAGAGACCCAGTACTTC. This chain uses TRBV19 with TRBJ2-5; 9 bases fit TRBD1. Trimming cost V 6 bases and J 2 bases; bases outside gene matches: 13. The CDR3 is made up of 17 amino acids. Per germline, CDR1 LNHDA and CDR2 SQIVND (reference sequence).

The count of this clonotype is one. The chain joins TRBV28 to TRBJ2-1, with D maybe TRBD2 (6 bases). Germline assignment: CDR1 MDHEN and CDR2 SYDVKM. Between the trimmed V and J ends, which lost 6 bases and 4 bases, there was a span of 22 bases. This CDR3 contains 17 residues. The CDR3 DNA reads as TGTGCCAGCAGCTTTCCCCGGAGCGGGCGTAAATACAATGAGCAGTTCTTC. It specifies CASSFPRSGRKYNEQFF.

The chain combines TRBV28 with TRBJ2-7; D uncertain. CDR3 length equals 15 residues. Trimming stripped 6 bases from V and 3 bases from J, with 18 bases between. Germline values: CDR1 MDHEN, CDR2 SYDVKM. CDR3 DNA sequence: TGTGCCAGCAGACGGCCGGACCGGCCTCTCTACGAGCAGTACTTC. This translates into CASRRPDRPLYEQYF.

This rearrangement joins TRBV4-2 to TRBJ1-1; possibly TRBD1 for D (6 bases). Germline CDR1 is LGHNA and CDR2 is YNFKEQ. V was pared by 0 bases and J by 0 bases, with 8 bases between. The CDR3 has 15 amino acids. As DNA, the CDR3 is TGTGCCAGCAGCCAAGAGACAGGCCTGAACACTGAAGCTTTCTTT. It encodes CASSQETGLNTEAFF.

V usage is TRBV27 and J usage is TRBJ2-1; D possibly corresponds to TRBD1 (5 bases). Germline values: CDR1 MNHEY, CDR2 SMNVEV (reference sequence). CDR3 length equals 16 residues. The V end lost 8 bases, the J end lost 6 bases, and 23 bases lay between the germline ends. The CDR3 here is CASALGAHEPANEQFF. In DNA, the CDR3 is TGTGCCAGCGCCCTAGGGGCCCACGAACCCGCCAATGAGCAGTTCTTC.

The J gene is TRBJ2-7, the V gene TRBV2; D is ambiguous. CDR1 SNHLY and CDR2 FYNNEI come from the germline V gene. Trimming shortened V by 8 bases and J by 2 bases, and 7 bases separated the two germline ends. This CDR3 contains 11 residues. The DNA of the CDR3 is TGTGCCAGCTTTGCGACCTACGAGCAGTACTTC. Residues: CASFATYEQYF.

The chain carries TRBV27 and TRBJ2-1; 9 positions match TRBD1. Per germline, CDR1 MNHEY and CDR2 SMNVEV (reference sequence). The CDR3 contains 15 residues. The V segment lost 1 base and the J segment 9 bases; nucleotides outside the gene matches: 7. In DNA form, the CDR3 reads TGTGCCAGCAGTTTATTTCGACAGGGGGGACTTGAGCAGTTCTTC. It specifies CASSLFRQGGLEQFF.

This chain links TRBV29-1 with TRBJ2-7; D is unclear. V was cut by 4 bases and J by 0 bases, with 10 bases left in between. The germline gives CDR1 SQVTM, CDR2 ANQGSEA. The CDR3 has 13 amino acids. The CDR3 bases are TGCAGCGTTGTAACGGCAAGCTCCTACGAGCAGTACTTC. Its translation is CSVVTASSYEQYF.

The V call is TRBV29-1, the J call TRBJ1-1; D might be TRBD1 (5 bases). The length of the CDR3 is 13 residues. Trimming removed 4 bases from V and 2 bases from J, with 11 bases in between. Germline V gene lookup returns CDR1 SQVTM and CDR2 ANQGSEA. The CDR3 DNA sequence: TGCAGCGTTGTCGACGGGGGTAACACTGAAGCTTTCTTT. Translated, it gives CSVVDGGNTEAFF.

The chain couples TRBV27 to TRBJ2-2; 8 nucleotides line up with TRBD2. V shed 7 bases, J shed 9 bases, and the junction held 10 bases outside the gene matches. This CDR3 is 14 amino acids long. Germline V lookup: CDR1 MNHEY, CDR2 SMNVEV (reference sequence). CDR3 sequence (DNA): TGTGCCAGCAAGTTTACGGGGGGGCTGAGGGAGCTGTTTTTT. This encodes CASKFTGGLRELFF.

The rearrangement links TRBV6-5 to TRBJ1-5, with 8 nucleotides matching TRBD1. Germline values: CDR1 MNHEY, CDR2 SVGAGI. The CDR3 sequence is 15 residues long. With V trimmed by 0 bases and J by 2 bases, 0 bases remained unmatched. The CDR3 region has the DNA TGTGCCAGCAGTTACTCGACAGGGGGCAATCAGCCCCAGCATTTT. It is translated as CASSYSTGGNQPQHF.

The gene calls are TRBV27 and TRBJ2-1, with D unclear. CDR1 is MNHEY, CDR2 SMNVEV, per germline (reference sequence). This CDR3 has 13 residues. V lost 2 bases to trimming and J lost 6 bases, with 8 bases between them. CDR3 sequence reads: CASSLSRLNEQFF. The DNA of the CDR3 is TGTGCCAGCAGTTTAAGTCGGCTCAATGAGCAGTTCTTC.

The chain has TRBV4-2 and TRBJ1-2; TRBD1 aligns across 7 bases. V was pared by 0 bases and J by 8 bases, with 9 bases of the junction left unmatched. The length of the CDR3 is 15 residues. Germline V lookup: CDR1 LGHNA, CDR2 YNFKEQ. The CDR3 reads CASSQDSGTEGGYTF. The CDR3 DNA reads as TGTGCCAGCAGCCAAGATTCCGGGACAGAAGGGGGCTACACCTTC.

The chain carries TRBV6-1 and TRBJ2-2; possibly TRBD1 or TRBD2 for D (6 bases each). V was pared by 6 bases and J by 7 bases, with 15 bases between. Germline loops: CDR1 MNHNS, CDR2 SASEGT. The CDR3 sequence is 14 residues long. The DNA of the CDR3 is TGTGCCAGCAGCGACCTGGGGGGCCTCGGGGAGCTGTTTTTT. Translation: CASSDLGGLGELFF.

The chain combines TRBV12-3 or TRBV12-4 with TRBJ2-3, with TRBD2 identical over 10 bases. CDR3 length equals 15 residues. Trimming took 2 bases from V and 4 from J; bases not matched to a gene: 3. CDR3 sequence reads: CASSLLAGEADTQYF. The CDR3 nucleotides read TGTGCCAGCAGTTTACTAGCGGGAGAGGCAGATACGCAGTATTTT.

A few counts support this clonotype. The chain uses TRBV15 and TRBJ2-7; tentatively, D is TRBD1 (5 bases). Germline V gene sequence: CDR1 LNHNV, CDR2 YYDKDF (reference sequence). V was cut by 8 bases and J by 4 bases, with 9 bases left in between. The CDR3 consists of 11 residues. CDR3 coding DNA: TGTGCCACCCGCGACAGTTACGAGCAGTACTTC. Its translation is CATRDSYEQYF.

The DNA of the CDR3 is TGTGCCTGGAGTTCGGTTAACACTGAAGCTTTCTTT. It translates to CAWSSVNTEAFF. The chain combines TRBV30 with TRBJ1-1, with D hard to call. The length of the CDR3 is 12 residues. Germline CDR1 reads GTSNPN; CDR2 reads SVGIG (reference sequence). V dropped 2 bases and J dropped 2 bases, with 6 bases sitting between them.

The chain employs TRBV11-2 and TRBJ2-7; D ambiguous. This CDR3 contains 15 residues. The germline V gene has CDR1 SGHAT and CDR2 FQNNGV. Between the trimmed V and J ends, which lost 1 base and 2 bases, there was a span of 12 bases. The CDR3 bases are TGTGCCAGCAGCTTAGTATCGGGCATCACCTACGAGCAGTACTTC. Translating it yields CASSLVSGITYEQYF.

The V gene is TRBV10-1, the J gene TRBJ2-5, with TRBD1 identical over 10 bases. The CDR3 sequence is 16 residues long. Germline V gene data show CDR1 as WNHNN and CDR2 as SYGVQD (reference sequence). The junction had 6 bases not matched to a gene; V was cut back by 1 base and J by 4 bases. CDR3 nucleotides: TGCGCCAGCAGTGAGTTCGAGACAGGGGGCAGAGAGACCCAGTACTTC. This gives the protein CASSEFETGGRETQYF.

The chain joins TRBV12-3 or TRBV12-4 to TRBJ1-4, with D tentatively TRBD1 (5 bases). The CDR3 runs 14 residues. Trimming stripped 7 bases from V and 6 bases from J, with 15 bases between. The CDR3 region has the DNA TGTGCCAGCACCCCGGGAGGGGCGGATGAAAAACTGTTTTTT. Amino acids: CASTPGGADEKLFF.

The chain combines TRBV24-1 with TRBJ2-2, with 7 bases lining up with TRBD1. The CDR3 contains 16 residues. With V trimmed by 1 base and J by 6 bases, 7 bases remained unmatched. Germline CDR1 KGHDR, CDR2 SFDVKD. CDR3 amino acids: CATSDFRGQGAGELFF. CDR3 in DNA: TGTGCCACCAGTGATTTCCGTGGGCAGGGGGCCGGGGAGCTGTTTTTT.

This chain connects TRBV14 to TRBJ2-7; D is unresolved. Trimming took off 0 bases at V and 6 bases at J, with 12 bases between the two ends. The CDR3 spans 14 residues. The germline gives CDR1 SGHDN, CDR2 FVKESK. In DNA form, the CDR3 reads TGTGCCAGCAGCCAAGAGGCAGGCCCGGTCGAGCAGTACTTC. Its translation: CASSQEAGPVEQYF.

The rearrangement joins TRBV4-1 to TRBJ2-7, with D possibly matching TRBD2 (6 bases). The CDR3 has 15 amino acids. V was pared by 2 bases and J by 6 bases, with 17 bases between. Germline values: CDR1 MGHRA, CDR2 YSYEKL. The CDR3 here is CASSQFISQGGEQYF. The CDR3 bases are TGCGCCAGCAGCCAATTTATTTCGCAGGGAGGCGAGCAGTACTTC.

The chain joins TRBV4-1 to TRBJ1-1; D is possibly TRBD1 (5 bases). The CDR3 is 15 amino acids. Germline V gives CDR1 MGHRA, CDR2 YSYEKL. Trimming took 4 bases from V and 1 from J, leaving 13 bases between them. CDR3 sequence: CASSPEKGRNTEAFF. CDR3 nucleotide sequence: TGCGCCAGCAGCCCGGAAAAGGGGAGGAACACTGAAGCTTTCTTT.

The rearrangement joins TRBV20-1 to TRBJ2-2; no clear D. The CDR3 sequence is 13 residues long. The V end was cut by 0 bases, the J end by 5 bases, with 7 bases between. From germline, CDR1 is DFQATT and CDR2 SNEGSKA (reference sequence). The CDR3 here is CSARDRVTGELFF. The CDR3, as DNA: TGCAGTGCTAGAGATCGGGTTACCGGGGAGCTGTTTTTT.

The chain carries TRBV2 and TRBJ1-1; D is uncertain. Germline V gene sequence: CDR1 SNHLY, CDR2 FYNNEI. This CDR3 is built from 15 residues. Trimming removed 1 base from V and 0 bases from J, with 9 bases in between. The CDR3 sequence: CASSEDSYMNTEAFF. The CDR3 nucleotides are TGTGCCAGCAGTGAAGACAGTTACATGAACACTGAAGCTTTCTTT.

This clonotype occurred once. The chain couples TRBV12-3 or TRBV12-4 to TRBJ1-4; D may be TRBD1 (5 bases). CDR3 length: 15 amino acids. V was clipped by 4 bases and J by 5 bases, with 14 bases between them. In DNA, the CDR3 is TGTGCCAGCAGTTATACCGGGACGGAAAATGAAAAACTGTTTTTT. Amino acids: CASSYTGTENEKLFF.